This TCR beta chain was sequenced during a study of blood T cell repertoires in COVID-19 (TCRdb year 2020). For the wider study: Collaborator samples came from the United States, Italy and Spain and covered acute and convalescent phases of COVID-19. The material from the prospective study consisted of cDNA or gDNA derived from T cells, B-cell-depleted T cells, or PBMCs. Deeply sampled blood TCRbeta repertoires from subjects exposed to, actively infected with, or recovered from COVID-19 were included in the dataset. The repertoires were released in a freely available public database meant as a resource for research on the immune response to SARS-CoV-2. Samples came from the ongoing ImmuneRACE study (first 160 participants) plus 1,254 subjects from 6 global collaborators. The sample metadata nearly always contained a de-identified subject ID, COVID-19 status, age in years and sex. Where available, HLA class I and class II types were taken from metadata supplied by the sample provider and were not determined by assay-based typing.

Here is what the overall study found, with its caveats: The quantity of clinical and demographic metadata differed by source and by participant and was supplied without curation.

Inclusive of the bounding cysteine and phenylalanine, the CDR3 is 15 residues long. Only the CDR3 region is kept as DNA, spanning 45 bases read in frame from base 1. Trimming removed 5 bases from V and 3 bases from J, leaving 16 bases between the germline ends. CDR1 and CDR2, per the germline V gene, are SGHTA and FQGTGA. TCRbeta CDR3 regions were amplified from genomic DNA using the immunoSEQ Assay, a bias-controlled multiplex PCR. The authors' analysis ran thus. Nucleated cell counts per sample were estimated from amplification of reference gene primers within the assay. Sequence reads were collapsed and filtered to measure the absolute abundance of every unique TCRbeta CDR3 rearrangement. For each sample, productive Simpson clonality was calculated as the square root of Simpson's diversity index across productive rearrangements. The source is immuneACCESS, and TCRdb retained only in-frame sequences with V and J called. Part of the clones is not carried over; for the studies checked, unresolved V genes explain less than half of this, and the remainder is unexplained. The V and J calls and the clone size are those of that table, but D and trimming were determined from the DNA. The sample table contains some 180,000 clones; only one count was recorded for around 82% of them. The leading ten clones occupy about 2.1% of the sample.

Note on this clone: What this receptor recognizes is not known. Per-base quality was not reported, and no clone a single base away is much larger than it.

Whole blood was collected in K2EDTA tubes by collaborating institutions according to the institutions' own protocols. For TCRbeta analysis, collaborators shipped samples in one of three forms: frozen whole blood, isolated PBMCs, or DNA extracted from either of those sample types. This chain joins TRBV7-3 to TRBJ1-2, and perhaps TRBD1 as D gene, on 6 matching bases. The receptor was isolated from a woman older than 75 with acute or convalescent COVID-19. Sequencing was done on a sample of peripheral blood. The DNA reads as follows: TGTGCCAGCAGCCCCTTGGACAGAAGGGACTATGGCTACACCTTC. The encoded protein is CASSPLDRRDYGYTF.